This T cell receptor (beta chain) stems from a study of brain metastases from non-small cell lung cancer. Regarding the study as a whole: Expanded T-cell clones appeared in about 70% of brain metastases over primaries. T-cell infiltration was lower in brain metastases than primaries (P < 0.001). Brain metastases shared most TCR repertoire with primaries, with sparse T cells.

The CDR3 contains 15 residues. CDR1 SGHNT and CDR2 YYREEE come from the germline V gene (reference sequence). Trimming removed 1 base from V and 6 bases from J, with 13 bases in between. As to this clone: Its matching antigen is unknown.

This table comes from immunoSEQ multiplex PCR, and its TCRdb copy is limited to in-frame clones, with some not included. The sample contains 1,500 to 2,000 clones, approximately 93% of which appear only once. The sequence was collected from a donor over 35 with non-small cell lung cancer. The chain recombines TRBV5-4 with TRBJ2-2, with D maybe TRBD1 (5 bases). Specimen: tissue from a brain metastasis. CDR3 sequence (DNA): TGTGCCAGCAGCTTGTGGTCAGGGCAAGCCGGGGAGCTGTTTTTT. Translating it yields CASSLWSGQAGELFF. The full variable domain, completed using reference TRBV5-4 and TRBJ2-2, is ETGVTQSPTHLIKTRGQQVTLRCSSQSGHNTVSWYQQALGQGPQFIFQYYREEENGRGNFPPRFSGLQFPNYSSELNVNALELDDSALYLCASSLWSGQAGELFFGEGSRLTVL.